What follows describes a single T cell receptor beta chain. The data derive from a study of blood T cell repertoires in COVID-19. Study-wide context: COVID-19 samples from acute and convalescent phases originated in the United States, Italy and Spain. Sample material is recorded as cDNA or gDNA derived from T cells, B-cell-depleted T cells, or PBMCs.

The germline gives CDR1 MDHEN, CDR2 SYDVKM. After removal of 5 bases from V and 0 bases from J, the junction contained 9 bases not matched to a gene. The CDR3 covers 16 residues. How the authors handled the data: Estimated nucleated cell counts came from reference gene primer amplification. Only in-frame clones appear in the TCRdb table, and some are missing; sequencing was by immunoSEQ multiplex PCR. V, J and clone size derive from that table, while D and trimming were established from the DNA sequence. The sample shows under 130,000 clones, under 90% of them seen only once. Sequencing was carried out using peripheral blood. The chain has TRBV28 and TRBJ1-1; 7 positions agree with TRBD1. This TCR was recovered from a man aged 80 or over with acute or convalescent COVID-19. The CDR3 spells CASSPRGDSLNTEAFF. CDR3 DNA: TGTGCCAGCAGTCCCCGTGGGGACAGTCTGAACACTGAAGCTTTCTTT.